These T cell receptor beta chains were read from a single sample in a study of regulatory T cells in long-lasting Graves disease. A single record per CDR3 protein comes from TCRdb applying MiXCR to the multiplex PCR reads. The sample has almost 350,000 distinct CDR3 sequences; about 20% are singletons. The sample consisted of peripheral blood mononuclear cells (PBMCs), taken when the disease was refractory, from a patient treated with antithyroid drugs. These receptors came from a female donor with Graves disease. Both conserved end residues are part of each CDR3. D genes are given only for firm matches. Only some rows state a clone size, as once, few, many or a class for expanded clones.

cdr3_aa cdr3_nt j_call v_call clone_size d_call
CAISESHGPPNYGYTF TGTGCCATCAGTGAGTCACACGGGCCGCCTAACTATGGCTACACCTTC TRBJ1-2 TRBV10-3 few NA
CASRERPMNTEAFF TGTGCCAGCAGGGAGAGGCCAATGAACACTGAAGCTTTCTTT TRBJ1-1 TRBV28 many NA
CASSQINEQFF TGTGCCAGCAGCCAGATAAATGAGCAGTTCTTC TRBJ2-1 TRBV3-1 NA NA
CAWSAIQGINYGYTF TGTGCCTGGAGTGCAATACAGGGGATTAACTATGGCTACACCTTC TRBJ1-2 TRBV30 NA TRBD1
CASSIGQGSGYGYTF TGTGCCAGTAGTATTGGGCAGGGATCAGGCTATGGCTACACCTTC TRBJ1-2 TRBV19 many NA
CASRAQDTEAFF TGTGCCAGCAGGGCGCAGGACACTGAAGCTTTCTTT TRBJ1-1 TRBV2 many NA
CASSWAAFHYEQYF TGTGCCAGCAGTTGGGCAGCTTTTCACTACGAGCAGTACTTC TRBJ2-7 TRBV28 many NA
CAWAGQGYQPQHF TGTGCCTGGGCGGGACAGGGTTATCAGCCCCAGCATTTT TRBJ1-5 TRBV30 many TRBD1
CASSLPDVGTGNTDTQYF TGTGCCAGCAGCTTACCGGACGTAGGGACAGGGAACACAGATACGCAGTATTTT TRBJ2-3 TRBV7-9 NA TRBD1
CASSTTGLAGGRGNIQYF TGTGCCAGCAGTACCACGGGACTAGCGGGAGGGAGGGGAAACATTCAGTACTTC TRBJ2-4 TRBV28 many TRBD2
CASSSRQGQNSPLHF TGTGCCAGCAGTAGCAGACAAGGCCAAAATTCACCCCTCCACTTT TRBJ1-6 TRBV6-1 many NA
CASSLEVTRGAFF TGTGCCAGCAGCTTAGAGGTTACCCGGGGAGCTTTCTTT TRBJ1-1 TRBV11-2 many NA
CATSRDGRRDRGLQTEAFF TGTGCCACCAGCAGAGATGGGAGGCGGGACAGGGGGCTACAAACTGAAGCTTTCTTT TRBJ1-1 TRBV15 many TRBD1
CAWSPGPGEQYF TGTGCCTGGAGTCCAGGGCCTGGCGAGCAGTACTTC TRBJ2-7 TRBV30 NA NA
CASSAGGGGQPQHF TGTGCCAGCAGTGCAGGGGGAGGAGGTCAGCCCCAGCATTTT TRBJ1-5 TRBV6-1 many TRBD1
CASSQSFVDRAKNIQYF TGTGCCAGCAGCCAAAGTTTTGTGGACCGAGCCAAAAACATTCAGTACTTC TRBJ2-4 TRBV4-2 NA NA
CASSLAVLNNEQFF TGTGCCAGCAGCTTAGCGGTATTGAACAATGAGCAGTTCTTC TRBJ2-1 TRBV7-9 few NA
CASSPGRGMNTEAFF TGTGCCAGCTCACCGGGAAGGGGGATGAACACTGAAGCTTTCTTT TRBJ1-1 TRBV18 NA NA
CSARDWRTGGGYGYTF TGCAGTGCTAGAGATTGGCGGACAGGTGGGGGCTATGGCTACACCTTC TRBJ1-2 TRBV20-1 many TRBD1
CASSYTRDGGYTF TGTGCCAGCAGTTACACCCGGGACGGAGGCTACACCTTC TRBJ1-2 TRBV12-3/TRBV12-4 many NA
CSASRQNSYEQYF TGCAGTGCTAGTAGACAAAACTCCTACGAGCAGTACTTC TRBJ2-7 TRBV20-1 many NA
CSANPRDRGRNGYTF TGCAGTGCTAACCCCAGGGACAGGGGGCGCAATGGCTACACCTTC TRBJ1-2 TRBV20-1 many TRBD1
CASSQDSQTGPNYGYTF TGCGCCAGCAGCCAAGACTCGCAGACAGGGCCTAACTATGGCTACACCTTC TRBJ1-2 TRBV4-3 few TRBD1
CASNPRQGGQPQHF TGTGCCAGTAATCCCAGACAGGGCGGCCAGCCCCAGCATTTT TRBJ1-5 TRBV19 NA TRBD1
CASREWGDYGYTF TGTGCCAGCAGAGAATGGGGCGACTATGGCTACACCTTC TRBJ1-2 TRBV12-3/TRBV12-4 many NA
CASSIDRVNQPQHF TGTGCCAGTAGTATAGACAGGGTCAATCAGCCCCAGCATTTT TRBJ1-5 TRBV19 many NA